This T cell receptor beta chain was sequenced in a study of vaccination and CD4 T cells after COVID-19. Across the whole study: Stimulation used overlapping spike peptides from SARS-CoV-2, HCoV-NL63, HCoV-OC43 and HCoV-229E. Culture controls were given either a CEFX pool, an HIV-1 Nef pool, or no peptide.

A remark on this clonotype: Its matching antigen is unknown.

CDR3 length equals 14 residues. V dropped 3 bases and J dropped 6; count of bases not matched to a gene: 5. Germline CDR1 is LNHDA and CDR2 is SQIVND (reference sequence). The time point: late sampling 161 to 241 days after vaccination in three convalescent patients. Treatment given: roughly 10-day PBMC culture with coronavirus spike peptide pools or control peptides (ViraFEST assay). Cell culture was performed with around 2 million PBMCs per well in the presence of about 9.1 IU/ml IL-2 and approximately 10 ug/ml peptide pools. At days 3 and 7, half the medium was exchanged for fresh IL-2 medium. The study sequenced cultured CD4+ T cell DNA using the Oncomine TCR Beta short-read assay. TCRdb analysed the PCR reads with MiXCR anew, one entry per CDR3 protein. Counted here are some 15,000 distinct CDR3 sequences, approximately 50% occurring once; the ten biggest clones make up roughly 16%.

The source is a human donor who had recovered from COVID-19. The chain has TRBV19 and TRBJ2-3, with 8 bases lining up with TRBD1. The sample was CD4+ T cells from blood, cultured in vitro, taken about 7 months after SARS-CoV-2 vaccination. CDR3 sequence: CASSIRGLGDTQYF. DNA for the CDR3: TGTGCCAGTAGTATCAGGGGGCTAGGGGATACGCAGTATTTT.